A single sample gave rise to the 27 T cell receptor beta chains below, sequenced in a study of blood T cell repertoires in COVID-19. TCRdb's table, derived via immunoSEQ multiplex PCR, lists solely in-frame clones and lacks some. The repertoire consists of some 300,000 clones, with 90% occurring once and the leading ten covering roughly 1%. The source material was peripheral blood. These receptor sequences come from a woman between 35 and 50 years old with COVID-19, enrolled during active disease.

The chain joins TRBV7-8 to TRBJ2-2; D may be TRBD1 (6 bases). Germline CDR1 SGHVS, CDR2 FQNEAQ. Trimming pared 1 base from V and 2 bases from J, leaving 26 bases between. The CDR3 is 21 residues long. This chain's CDR3 is CASSLESIRRTAATNTGELFF. CDR3 bases: TGTGCCAGCAGCTTAGAGAGTATACGGAGGACAGCGGCGACAAACACCGGGGAGCTGTTTTTT.

The chain couples TRBV2 to TRBJ1-5; maybe TRBD1 (5 bases). The CDR3 is 15 amino acids. From germline, CDR1 is SNHLY and CDR2 FYNNEI. V was shortened by 8 bases and J by 0 bases, with 14 bases between the two germline ends. DNA for the CDR3: TGTGCCAGCGGCCGGGACTCAATTAGCAATCAGCCCCAGCATTTT. It yields the protein CASGRDSISNQPQHF.

The table lists this clone with a few counts. The CDR3 here is CASSLGTRGYTF. The CDR3 coding sequence is TGTGCCAGCAGCTTGGGGACACGTGGCTACACCTTC. J is TRBJ1-2 and V is TRBV5-6; maybe TRBD1 (5 bases). The germline gives CDR1 SGHDT, CDR2 YYEEEE. The V gene lost 0 bases and the J gene lost 7 bases, with 7 bases spanning the gap. This CDR3 has 12 residues.

This clone has only a few counts. The chain recombines TRBV5-4 with TRBJ1-1, with D maybe TRBD1 (6 bases). This CDR3 is 14 amino acids long. The germline V and J ends were trimmed by 0 bases and 5 bases, with 11 bases remaining between them. Germline CDR1 reads SGHNT; CDR2 reads YYREEE (reference sequence). CDR3 nucleotide sequence: TGTGCCAGCAGCTTGGACAGGGTGGTGACTGAAGCTTTCTTT. Its translation is CASSLDRVVTEAFF.

The chain has TRBV6-5 and TRBJ1-2, with no clear D. Germline V CDR1 and CDR2: MNHEY, SVGAGI. Trimming pared 5 bases from V and 0 bases from J, leaving 13 bases between. The CDR3 extends over 15 amino acids. CDR3 amino acids: CASSLRSLPNYGYTF. The CDR3 region has the DNA TGTGCCAGCAGTCTCCGGTCCTTACCTAACTATGGCTACACCTTC.

The chain combines TRBV10-3 with TRBJ1-2; 8 positions match TRBD1. Trimming took 10 bases from V and 8 from J; bases not matched to a gene: 18. Germline CDR1 and CDR2: ENHRY and SYGVKD. The CDR3 loop spans 15 amino acids. CDR3 sequence: CATQTGGQSVGGYTF. The CDR3 nucleotides are TGTGCCACCCAAACAGGGGGGCAATCGGTGGGAGGCTACACCTTC.

CDR3 region: CASSIRRDRGTGELFF. As DNA, the CDR3 is TGTGCCAGTAGTATTCGCCGGGACAGGGGTACCGGGGAGCTGTTTTTT. The chain links TRBV19 to TRBJ2-2; TRBD1 matches at 10 bases. V gave up 3 bases and J gave up 5 bases; unmatched junction bases: 6. Germline CDR1 is LNHDA and CDR2 is SQIVND (reference sequence). The length of the CDR3 is 16 residues.

For the CDR3, the DNA is TGTGCCAGCAGTTCGTTAGCGGGAGGCCTTCGCGAGCAGTACTTC. Amino acid sequence: CASSSLAGGLREQYF. The gene calls are TRBV27 and TRBJ2-7; the match to TRBD2 covers 10 bases. This CDR3 spans 15 amino acids. Germline-derived CDR1 and CDR2 are MNHEY and SMNVEV (reference sequence). V dropped 4 bases and J dropped 6; count of bases not matched to a gene: 9.

The rearrangement uses TRBV2 and TRBJ1-1, with 9 bases aligning to TRBD1. J was trimmed by 7 bases and V by 8 bases; bases with no gene match: 11. Germline CDR1 is SNHLY and CDR2 is FYNNEI. The CDR3 has 14 amino acids. The CDR3, as DNA: TGTGCCAGCGGGAAAGACAGGGGGATAGTTGAAGCTTTCTTT. This encodes CASGKDRGIVEAFF.

The V gene is TRBV7-9, the J gene TRBJ1-3; 8 bases map to TRBD1. In germline, CDR1 is SEHNR, CDR2 FQNEAQ (reference sequence). V lost 3 bases and J lost 0; bases outside the gene matches: 10. This CDR3 spans 18 amino acids. CDR3 coding DNA: TGTGCCAGCAGCTTGCGGGGACAGGCCGTAGCCTCTGGAAACACCATATATTTT. Amino acid sequence: CASSLRGQAVASGNTIYF.

The J gene is TRBJ1-1, the V gene TRBV18; the match to TRBD1 covers 9 bases. The trim removed 5 bases at V and 9 bases at J, leaving 10 bases unmatched. Germline V CDR1 and CDR2: KGHSH, LQKENI. The CDR3 loop spans 14 amino acids. DNA of the CDR3: TGTGCCAGCTCATCCCGGGACAGGGATTCCCAAGCTTTCTTT. It yields the protein CASSSRDRDSQAFF.

Concerning this clone itself: The limits of the CDR3 on the DNA are not certain, so only TCRdb's listed CDR3 is given. The V and J genes are TRBV7-2 and TRBJ1-6; TRBD1 is the table's D call and was not checked against the DNA. Ends included, the CDR3 has 15 residues. Germline V gene data show CDR1 as SGHTA and CDR2 as FQGNSA. CDR3: CASSLVGKGTALFHF.

The chain carries TRBV4-3 and TRBJ1-2; 7 bases agree with TRBD1. CDR3 size: 15 residues. The V segment lost 1 base and the J segment 4 bases; nucleotides outside the gene matches: 6. Germline values: CDR1 LGHNA, CDR2 YSLEER. In DNA, the CDR3 is TGCGCCAGCAGCCAAGTGGGGCAGGGGGGCTATGGCTACACCTTC. Protein product: CASSQVGQGGYGYTF.

The chain couples TRBV24-1 to TRBJ1-1, with D possibly being TRBD1 (6 bases). Germline V gene lookup returns CDR1 KGHDR and CDR2 SFDVKD. Trimming took 4 bases from V and 3 from J, leaving 14 bases between them. The CDR3 runs to 15 residues. The CDR3 is CATSDAGVGDTEAFF. For the CDR3, the DNA is TGTGCCACCAGTGACGCAGGGGTCGGAGACACTGAAGCTTTCTTT.

This clone showed up just once. This sequence joins TRBV28 and TRBJ1-1, with TRBD1 identical over 10 bases. The V gene's germline CDR1 is MDHEN and CDR2 SYDVKM. V shed 6 bases, J shed 6 bases, and the junction held 7 bases outside the gene matches. The CDR3 sequence is 14 residues long. The chain's CDR3 is CASRRQGAVAEAFF. The CDR3 DNA reads as TGTGCCAGCAGGAGACAGGGGGCAGTCGCTGAAGCTTTCTTT.

The gene calls are TRBV28 and TRBJ1-2, with 7 positions matching TRBD1. The CDR3 extends over 15 amino acids. Germline V gives CDR1 MDHEN, CDR2 SYDVKM. V lost 4 bases and J lost 0; bases outside the gene matches: 5. CDR3: CASSSQGDSNYGYTF. The CDR3 DNA reads TGTGCCAGCAGTTCGCAGGGGGATTCTAACTATGGCTACACCTTC.

The CDR3 loop is CASSFTGTHQETQYF. DNA for the CDR3: TGTGCCAGCAGCTTCACCGGGACTCACCAAGAGACCCAGTACTTC. V and J are TRBV7-8 and TRBJ2-5; a weak D match, TRBD2 (6 bases). The V gene's germline CDR1 is SGHVS and CDR2 FQNEAQ. The CDR3 sequence is 15 residues long. The germline V and J ends were trimmed by 3 bases and 0 bases, with 11 bases remaining between them.

The CDR3 is CSVEGGSRSDTQYF. DNA of the CDR3: TGCAGCGTTGAGGGGGGGAGTAGGTCAGATACGCAGTATTTT. The chain links TRBV29-1 to TRBJ2-3, with 7 bases matching TRBD2. Germline V CDR1 and CDR2: SQVTM, ANQGSEA. The ends lost 3 bases at V and 4 bases at J; junction bases unmatched: 7. This CDR3 contains 14 residues.

The J gene is TRBJ2-1, the V gene TRBV20-1; 8 nucleotides agree with TRBD2. CDR1 and CDR2 (germline): DFQATT, SNEGSKA (reference sequence). The CDR3 runs to 13 residues. Trimming took 3 bases from V and 9 from J; bases not matched to a gene: 7. CDR3: CSASGGGLVEQFF. CDR3 nucleotide sequence: TGCAGTGCTAGTGGCGGGGGGTTGGTTGAGCAGTTCTTC.

The chain combines TRBV6-5 with TRBJ1-3, with a tentative D call TRBD1 (6 bases). The V end lost 6 bases, the J end lost 2 bases, and 11 bases lay between the germline ends. The CDR3 runs to 14 residues. Germline CDR1 and CDR2: MNHEY and SVGAGI. The chain's CDR3 is CASSKQGAGNTIYF. CDR3 in DNA: TGTGCCAGCAGCAAACAGGGCGCTGGAAACACCATATATTTT.

The rearrangement uses TRBV5-6 and TRBJ1-4; D remains unclear. Per germline, CDR1 SGHDT and CDR2 YYEEEE. This CDR3 contains 15 residues. Between the trimmed V and J ends, which lost 3 bases and 6 bases, there was a span of 15 bases. The DNA for the CDR3 is TGTGCCAGCAGCTCCCATGTCGGGAGAGATGAAAAACTGTTTTTT. Translation: CASSSHVGRDEKLFF.

To note about this clone: The junction departs from germline at one end; a sequencing error may be responsible. V is TRBV7-7 and J is TRBJ2-5; 8 nucleotides align to TRBD1. The CDR3 contains 15 residues. From germline, CDR1 is SSHAT and CDR2 FNYEAQ (reference sequence). CDR3 DNA: TGTGCTAGCAGCTCGAGGACAGGGAGTGGGGAGACCCAGTACTTC. It is translated as CASSSRTGSGETQYF. Complete variable domain (other parts from reference TRBV7-7 and TRBJ2-5): GAGVSQSPRYKVTKRGQDVTLRCDPISSHATLYWYQQALGQGPEFLTYFNYEAQPDKSGLPSDRFSAERPEGSISTLTIQRTEQRDSAMYRCASSSRTGSGETQYFGPGTRLLVL.

The chain joins TRBV19 to TRBJ1-6; the D gene is possibly TRBD1 (5 bases). The length of the CDR3 is 16 residues. CDR1 LNHDA and CDR2 SQIVND come from the germline V gene (reference sequence). V was clipped by 6 bases and J by 10 bases, with 22 bases between them. The CDR3: CASRKEPGTVSSPLHF. The CDR3, as DNA: TGTGCCAGTAGAAAGGAGCCCGGGACTGTTTCCTCACCCCTCCACTTT. The full variable domain, in which reference TRBV19 and TRBJ1-6 provide the parts outside the CDR3, is DGGITQSPKYLFRKEGQNVTLSCEQNLNHDAMYWYRQDPGQGLRLIYYSQIVNDFQKGDIAEGYSVSREKKESFPLTVTSAQKNPTAFYLCASRKEPGTVSSPLHFGNGTRLTVT.

The rearrangement joins TRBV27 to TRBJ1-6; unclear D gene. Trimming pared 2 bases from V and 0 bases from J, leaving 8 bases between. The CDR3 is 16 amino acids. Looked up from germline, CDR1 is MNHEY and CDR2 is SMNVEV (reference sequence). CDR3 sequence reads: CASSLHLSSYNSPLHF. The CDR3 DNA follows: TGTGCCAGCAGTTTACATCTCAGCTCCTATAATTCACCCCTCCACTTT.

The V gene is TRBV4-3, the J gene TRBJ1-4, with 7 bases that match TRBD1. CDR1 LGHNA and CDR2 YSLEER come from the germline V gene. V lost 1 base and J lost 4; bases outside the gene matches: 3. The CDR3 sequence is 15 residues long. The DNA of the CDR3 is TGCGCCAGCAGCCAAGCACAGGGGCATAATGAAAAACTGTTTTTT. Translation gives CASSQAQGHNEKLFF.

This clone was picked up one time. At one of its ends the junction is not consistent with the germline gene, which may arise from a read error. The chain couples TRBV7-7 to TRBJ1-3; no reliable D call. The CDR3 sequence is 13 residues long. The germline V gene encodes CDR1 SSHAT and CDR2 FNYEAQ (reference sequence). The CDR3 nucleotides read TGTGCTAGCAGCTCGGTCTCTGGAAACACCATATATTTT. Translating it yields CASSSVSGNTIYF.

This chain connects TRBV11-2 to TRBJ2-2; 7 nucleotides match TRBD1. There are 16 residues in the CDR3. CDR1 SGHAT and CDR2 FQNNGV come from the germline V gene. Germline trimming cut 5 bases from V and 2 bases from J; bases unmatched to any gene: 8. The CDR3 nucleotides are TGTGCCAGCAGCCCCGTTAGGACAGGAAACACCGGGGAGCTGTTTTTT. It yields the protein CASSPVRTGNTGELFF.